Below are 22 T cell receptor beta chains sequenced from a single sample in a study of tumour-infiltrating T cells in Burkitt lymphoma. Clones were read by immunoSEQ multiplex PCR, and TCRdb kept only the in-frame ones, dropping some. Among some 130 clones listed, less than 99% were seen once. The sequenced sample was tumor tissue. All receptors derive from a human donor with diffuse large B-cell lymphoma. Some clones in this sample may be carry-over from other donors' samples.

V is TRBV10-3 and J is TRBJ2-3; 7 positions agree with TRBD2. The V gene's germline CDR1 is ENHRY and CDR2 SYGVKD. CDR3 length equals 14 residues. J lost 6 bases, V lost 2 bases, and 5 bases had no gene match. CDR3 sequence: CAISELSGEDTQYF. DNA for the CDR3: TGTGCCATCAGTGAGCTGAGCGGGGAGGATACGCAGTATTTT.

This clone was observed a single time. The V and J genes are TRBV10-2 and TRBJ2-7; 12 positions agree with TRBD2. V gave up 6 bases and J gave up 0 bases; unmatched junction bases: 0. The CDR3 covers 14 residues. CDR1 is WSHSY and CDR2 is SAAADI in the germline V gene. The CDR3 sequence is CASRTSGGSYEQYF. Here the CDR3 DNA reads TGCGCCAGCAGGACTAGCGGGGGCTCCTACGAGCAGTACTTC.

This rearrangement joins TRBV10-3 to TRBJ1-1; a possible D gene is TRBD1 (6 bases). Germline assignment: CDR1 ENHRY and CDR2 SYGVKD. CDR3 length equals 16 residues. V lost 0 bases and J lost 0, with 11 bases in between. In DNA form, the CDR3 reads TGTGCCATCAGTGAGTCTTCAGGGGCCCTGAACACTGAAGCTTTCTTT. Amino acids: CAISESSGALNTEAFF.

This rearrangement joins TRBV4-2 to TRBJ2-5; D gene uncertain. The CDR3 extends over 14 amino acids. V was cut by 0 bases and J by 4 bases, with 9 bases left in between. CDR1 LGHNA and CDR2 YNFKEQ come from the germline V gene. This CDR3 reads CASSQDRAVETQYF. CDR3 in DNA: TGTGCCAGCAGCCAAGATCGGGCGGTAGAGACCCAGTACTTC.

The chain has TRBV5-5 and TRBJ1-6; D gene unclear. This CDR3 is 16 amino acids long. Trimming removed 4 bases at V and 3 bases at J, with 14 bases between. The germline V gene encodes CDR1 SGHKS and CDR2 YYEKEE (reference sequence). As DNA, the CDR3 is TGTGCCAGCAGCCTGACATCTAGCTTCTATAATTCACCCCTCCACTTT. Its protein is CASSLTSSFYNSPLHF.

V gene TRBV19 combines with J gene TRBJ2-6, with D perhaps TRBD2 (5 bases). The CDR3 loop spans 16 amino acids. The germline CDR1 and CDR2 sequences are LNHDA and SQIVND (reference sequence). V gave up 5 bases and J gave up 6 bases, with 17 bases separating them. This CDR3 reads CASSPRGLTPANVLTF. CDR3 bases: TGTGCCAGTAGTCCCCGAGGGCTGACCCCGGCCAACGTCCTGACTTTC.

This chain uses TRBV7-9 with TRBJ1-4; the D is unclear. The CDR3 covers 16 residues. Germline V gene lookup returns CDR1 SEHNR and CDR2 FQNEAQ (reference sequence). Trimming removed 6 bases from V and 5 bases from J, with 19 bases in between. This CDR3 reads CASRPPTGSENEKLFF. CDR3 bases: TGTGCCAGCAGACCACCGACGGGGAGCGAGAATGAAAAACTGTTTTTT.

This chain joins TRBV6-4 and TRBJ2-3; TRBD2 matches 7 bases. This CDR3 spans 13 amino acids. Germline assignment: CDR1 MRHNA and CDR2 SNTAGT. V dropped 3 bases and J dropped 7; count of bases not matched to a gene: 4. This chain's CDR3 is CASSEGEGYTQYF. As DNA, the CDR3 is TGTGCCAGCAGTGAAGGGGAGGGATATACGCAGTATTTT.

This chain uses TRBV4-1 with TRBJ2-2, with 7 nucleotides matching TRBD1. This CDR3 comprises 16 residues. From germline, CDR1 is MGHRA and CDR2 YSYEKL. The J segment lost 2 bases and the V segment lost 4 bases, leaving 7 bases of the junction unmatched. The CDR3 region has the DNA TGCGCCAGCAGCCCCCATGAGGGGGCTAACACCGGGGAGCTGTTTTTT. Protein product: CASSPHEGANTGELFF.

J is TRBJ2-3 and V is TRBV9, with TRBD2 matching over 8 bases. V trimming: 1 base; J trimming: 6 bases; junction bases outside the gene matches: 7. CDR1 and CDR2 from the germline V gene are SGDLS and YYNGEE. CDR3 length: 15 amino acids. The CDR3 nucleotides read TGTGCCAGCAGCGTATTTACGGGGGGGCTCGATACGCAGTATTTT. This encodes CASSVFTGGLDTQYF.

The genes are TRBV2 and TRBJ2-7; the D is unclear. This CDR3 has 13 amino acids. Trimming took off 7 bases at V and 2 bases at J, with 12 bases between the two ends. Per germline, CDR1 SNHLY and CDR2 FYNNEI. For the CDR3, the DNA is TGTGCCAGCACCCCGCTCCTTACCTACGAGCAGTACTTC. It yields the protein CASTPLLTYEQYF.

The chain carries TRBV5-1 and TRBJ1-4; no firm D call. This CDR3 spans 16 amino acids. Trimming stripped 0 bases from V and 8 bases from J, with 17 bases between. Per the germline V gene, CDR1 is SGHRS and CDR2 is YFSETQ. The CDR3 DNA sequence: TGCGCCAGCAGCTTGGATGGACCGACTTTGGGGGAAAAACTGTTTTTT. This translates into CASSLDGPTLGEKLFF.

This rearrangement joins TRBV7-6 to TRBJ2-1; 8 nucleotides match TRBD2. The junction had 15 bases not matched to a gene; V was cut back by 3 bases and J by 2 bases. The CDR3 runs 19 residues. Germline CDR1 is SGHVS and CDR2 is FNYEAQ. The CDR3 DNA follows: TGTGCCAGCAGCTTTCACCTCGGGAGGGGCACAGGGACCTACAATGAGCAGTTCTTC. This gives the protein CASSFHLGRGTGTYNEQFF.

This chain connects TRBV4-3 to TRBJ2-7, with 12 bases matching TRBD1. The trim removed 3 bases at V and 3 bases at J, leaving 6 bases unmatched. The germline V gene encodes CDR1 LGHNA and CDR2 YSLEER. CDR3 length: 16 residues. In DNA form, the CDR3 reads TGCGCCAGCAGCCATTACCGGGACAGGGGGCTCTACGAGCAGTACTTC. This translates into CASSHYRDRGLYEQYF.

This clone was detected once. The V call is TRBV1, the J call TRBJ2-6; TRBD1, the table's D call, was not compared with the DNA. TRBV1 is a recognized pseudogene. The CDR3 totals 17 residues. The CDR3 DNA sequence: TGCACCAGCAGTACCAGTTGTGCACAAAGTCGGGCCAACGTCCTGACTTTC. Translated: CTSSTSCAQSRANVLTF.

The rearrangement uses TRBV21-1 and TRBJ2-1; no DNA check was done on the table's D call, TRBD1. TRBV21-1 is recorded as a pseudogene. This CDR3 region has 16 residues. In nucleotides, the CDR3 is TGTGCCAGCAGAGACACGCTACACCATTCCGACAATGAGCAGTTCTTC. Its protein is CASRDTLHHSDNEQFF.

The chain carries TRBV5-4 and TRBJ1-5, with D tentatively TRBD1 (5 bases). This CDR3 spans 15 amino acids. From germline, CDR1 is SGHNT and CDR2 YYREEE (reference sequence). Trimming left V 0 bases short and J 2 bases short, with 9 bases between. CDR3 sequence reads: CASSLAGDRNQPQHF. The CDR3 coding sequence is TGTGCCAGCAGCTTGGCCGGGGACCGCAATCAGCCCCAGCATTTT.

V is TRBV5-6 and J is TRBJ1-5; unclear D gene. In germline, CDR1 is SGHDT, CDR2 YYEEEE. The CDR3 sequence is 12 residues long. Trimming removed 3 bases from V and 1 base from J, with 2 bases in between. The CDR3 nucleotides are TGTGCCAGCAGCTACAGCAATCAGCCCCAGCATTTT. It is translated as CASSYSNQPQHF.

The rearrangement links TRBV6-5 to TRBJ1-1, with 8 bases matching TRBD1. Germline V gene lookup returns CDR1 MNHEY and CDR2 SVGAGI. This CDR3 spans 15 amino acids. Losses at the gene ends were 4 bases for V and 3 bases for J; bases not matched to a gene: 7. CDR3 DNA: TGTGCCAGCAGTTCCCCCGGGACAGGTGACACTGAAGCTTTCTTT. Translated: CASSSPGTGDTEAFF.

The chain recombines TRBV4-2 with TRBJ2-4; perhaps TRBD1 as D (6 bases). The CDR3 totals 16 residues. Germline V gene data show CDR1 as LGHNA and CDR2 as YNFKEQ. V lost 0 bases and J lost 5, with 14 bases in between. CDR3 amino acids: CASSQDQGRWENIQYF. The CDR3 nucleotides are TGTGCCAGCAGCCAAGATCAGGGGAGATGGGAAAACATTCAGTACTTC.

The chain recombines TRBV30 with TRBJ1-1, with 9 positions matching TRBD1. CDR3 length: 14 amino acids. Trimming cost V 4 bases and J 5 bases; bases outside gene matches: 8. Germline lookup yields CDR1 GTSNPN and CDR2 SVGIG (reference sequence). The CDR3 DNA follows: TGTGCCTGGACCCTCACGACAGGGGGAACTGAAGCTTTCTTT. Protein: CAWTLTTGGTEAFF.

The DNA for the CDR3 is TGTGCCAGCAGCCAACATCCGGGACGGACCAGAGATACCAATGGCTACACCTTC. Protein sequence: CASSQHPGRTRDTNGYTF. V is TRBV4-2 and J is TRBJ1-2; D is perhaps TRBD1 (5 bases). Germline values: CDR1 LGHNA, CDR2 YNFKEQ. The CDR3 contains 18 residues. V shed 2 bases and J shed 6 bases, with 25 bases lying between them.